Here is one TCR beta chain with its context. The repertoire was sequenced with immunoSEQ multiplex PCR; TCRdb's copy has only in-frame clones and lacks some. The sample has approximately 65,000 clones, under 95% seen once. The time point here: cycle 4 day 1 (C4D1), after 6 weeks of nivolumab. In every patient, relapse followed autologous stem cell transplantation, while exposure to brentuximab vedotin differed. This sample is drawn from a study of PD-1 blockade in classical Hodgkin lymphoma. V gave up 5 bases and J gave up 6 bases, with 14 bases separating them. This CDR3 is built from 13 residues. Looked up from germline, CDR1 is LGHNA and CDR2 is YNFKEQ.

The sample in question was peripheral blood mononuclear cells (PBMCs), obtained before the fourth cycle of nivolumab. The origin of this receptor is a human donor with classical Hodgkin lymphoma. V gene TRBV4-2 combines with J gene TRBJ2-7, with D perhaps matching TRBD1 (6 bases). This chain's CDR3 is CASSVQQGAEQYF. CDR3 coding DNA: TGTGCCAGCAGCGTACAACAGGGTGCCGAGCAGTACTTC.